This record concerns one T cell receptor (beta chain) sequence. This specimen belongs to a study of CD8 T cells in Susac syndrome. RNA amounts of roughly 0.45 to 1 ug underwent reverse transcription with random hexamers. Via MiXCR, TCRdb re-called the immunoSEQ multiplex PCR reads, giving one row per CDR3 protein. Here the sample spans about 80,000 distinct CDR3 sequences, around 94% being singletons. V was shortened by 1 base and J by 5 bases, with 11 bases between the two germline ends. The CDR3 loop spans 14 amino acids. The germline V gene encodes CDR1 SEHNR and CDR2 FQNEAQ (reference sequence). Sequenced sample: CD8+ T cells from PBMCs. This receptor was identified in a human donor in good health. The gene calls are TRBV7-9 and TRBJ1-1; D not certain. The CDR3 nucleotides are TGTGCCAGCAGCTTAGAAGGGCGGAGAACTGAAGCTTTCTTT. Translating gives CASSLEGRRTEAFF.